This TCR beta chain is drawn from a study of OX40 agonist ivuxolimab in advanced cancers. The data were produced by immunoSEQ multiplex PCR, yet TCRdb's version contains in-frame clones alone and is incomplete. Of tens of thousands of clones in the sample, 80% to 90% were seen once. Germline V gives CDR1 LNHDA, CDR2 SQIVND (reference sequence). The ends were cut back, 5 bases at V and 7 bases at J, with 20 bases in the middle. This CDR3 is built from 15 residues. This sample comprised CD4+ or CD8+ T cells sorted from blood, obtained in a trial of the OX40 agonist ivuxolimab. The source of this sequence is an adult with an advanced solid tumor such as melanoma, head and neck, liver or kidney cancer. J is TRBJ1-2 and V is TRBV19; D is possibly TRBD1 (5 bases). Here the CDR3 DNA reads TGTGCCAGTAGTCCGACTTCTAGGGGTTATGTTGGCTACACCTTC. Its translation is CASSPTSRGYVGYTF.